One sample yielded the 27 T cell receptor beta chains listed below, sequenced in a study of T cell responses to AZD1222 COVID-19 vaccine. Libraries were prepared by immunoSEQ multiplex PCR; TCRdb keeps only in-frame clonotypes and omits some of them. The sample carries about 160,000 clones, around nine tenths recorded once. Sequencing was performed on peripheral blood, taken on day 0 of AZD1222 vaccination. The receptors here all came from an adult in good health.

This clone has just a few counts. The chain links TRBV2 to TRBJ1-2; D is perhaps TRBD1 (5 bases). This CDR3 comprises 14 residues. Germline V gene lookup returns CDR1 SNHLY and CDR2 FYNNEI. V lost 1 base and J 4 bases, leaving 10 bases between the germline ends. The CDR3 DNA follows: TGTGCCAGCAGTGAAGAGGCAGGGCCCTATGGCTACACCTTC. This gives the protein CASSEEAGPYGYTF.

This chain links TRBV5-4 with TRBJ2-1, with 7 nucleotides matching TRBD2. CDR1 is SGHNT and CDR2 is YYREEE in the germline V gene (reference sequence). There are 17 residues in the CDR3. V lost 4 bases to trimming and J lost 0 bases; unmatched junction nucleotides: 10. CDR3: CASSPDLAGVSYNEQFF. The CDR3 DNA follows: TGTGCCAGCAGCCCGGATTTAGCGGGTGTCTCCTACAATGAGCAGTTCTTC.

The CDR3 sequence is CASSPFPSSDEQYF. CDR3 DNA: TGTGCCAGCAGCCCCTTCCCCTCTTCGGACGAGCAGTACTTC. This chain connects TRBV9 to TRBJ2-7, with unresolved D. Germline loops: CDR1 SGDLS, CDR2 YYNGEE. This CDR3 is built from 14 residues. V lost 4 bases and J 5 bases, leaving 16 bases between the germline ends.

The chain has TRBV28 and TRBJ1-2, with 10 bases that match TRBD1. CDR1 MDHEN and CDR2 SYDVKM come from the germline V gene. V shed 7 bases, J shed 8 bases, and the junction held 13 bases outside the gene matches. This CDR3 is built from 15 residues. This chain's CDR3 is CASTAMTGGAGGYTF. The CDR3 nucleotides read TGTGCCAGCACCGCGATGACAGGGGGCGCCGGGGGCTACACCTTC.

V gene TRBV28 combines with J gene TRBJ1-5; no clear D. The germline V gene has CDR1 MDHEN and CDR2 SYDVKM. This CDR3 region has 14 residues. The V gene lost 5 bases and the J gene lost 3 bases, with 11 bases spanning the gap. The CDR3 spells CASSLEYYNQPQHF. CDR3 nucleotides: TGTGCCAGCAGTCTGGAGTATTACAATCAGCCCCAGCATTTT.

The chain carries TRBV7-8 and TRBJ1-5; 8 nucleotides match TRBD1. Unmatched junction bases numbered 7, after V lost 6 bases and J lost 0 bases. The CDR3 is made up of 16 amino acids. CDR1 is SGHVS, CDR2 FQNEAQ, per germline. The CDR3 bases are TGTGCCAGCAGTTCTCGGACAGGGTATAGCAATCAGCCCCAGCATTTT. This encodes CASSSRTGYSNQPQHF.

This rearrangement joins TRBV7-2 to TRBJ2-5; weak D call: TRBD2 (5 bases). V lost 1 base and J lost 1, with 13 bases in between. Germline V gene sequence: CDR1 SGHTA, CDR2 FQGNSA. The CDR3 has 16 amino acids. The CDR3 protein is CASSLVSGTVQETQYF. The CDR3 region has the DNA TGTGCCAGCAGCTTAGTAAGCGGAACAGTCCAAGAGACCCAGTACTTC.

In DNA, the CDR3 is TGTGCCAGCAGCAAAGAAGACAGGGGAGGCCAGCCCCAGCATTTT. Translation: CASSKEDRGGQPQHF. This chain uses TRBV21-1 with TRBJ1-5; TRBD1, the table's D call, lacks a check against the DNA. TRBV21-1 is a documented pseudogene. The CDR3 covers 15 residues.

This chain uses TRBV4-2 with TRBJ2-5; D is uncertain. The V end was cut by 0 bases, the J end by 3 bases, with 2 bases between. CDR3 length: 12 amino acids. Germline-derived CDR1 and CDR2 are LGHNA and YNFKEQ. The DNA for the CDR3 is TGTGCCAGCAGCCAAGAGGAAGAGACCCAGTACTTC. Encoded protein: CASSQEEETQYF.

The chain uses TRBV18 and TRBJ1-2; TRBD1 is a possible D gene (5 bases). The germline V gene encodes CDR1 KGHSH and CDR2 LQKENI. V lost 4 bases and J 6 bases, leaving 6 bases between the germline ends. The CDR3 extends over 11 amino acids. The CDR3 loop reads CASSRGNGYTF. DNA of the CDR3: TGTGCCAGCTCACGGGGGAATGGCTACACCTTC.

Written as DNA, the CDR3 is TGTGCCATCAGTCCCGGGGACTACAATGAGCAGTTCTTC. Its protein is CAISPGDYNEQFF. J is TRBJ2-1 and V is TRBV10-3; possible D gene TRBD2, 5 bases. This CDR3 comprises 13 residues. The germline V gene has CDR1 ENHRY and CDR2 SYGVKD. With 5 bases removed from V and 3 bases from J, the gap between germline ends came to 8 bases.

The V gene is TRBV6-5, the J gene TRBJ1-2; D gene uncertain. With 8 bases removed from V and 7 bases from J, the gap between germline ends came to 11 bases. CDR3 length: 11 amino acids. The germline V gene has CDR1 MNHEY and CDR2 SVGAGI. CDR3 nucleotides: TGTGCCAGCCGGGCCGTTGGTGGCTACACCTTC. Protein sequence: CASRAVGGYTF.

The genes are TRBV6-1 and TRBJ1-4; D is perhaps TRBD1 (5 bases). The CDR3 length is 15 residues. Germline V gene lookup returns CDR1 MNHNS and CDR2 SASEGT. V lost 2 bases, J lost 6 bases, and 13 bases lay in between. DNA for the CDR3: TGTGCCAGCAGTGAACCGCTGGGACGGTATGAAAAACTGTTTTTT. Encoded protein: CASSEPLGRYEKLFF.

This CDR3 is CASSLAQGQANTGELFF. In DNA form, the CDR3 reads TGTGCCAGCAGCTTAGCGCAGGGACAGGCGAACACCGGGGAGCTGTTTTTT. J is TRBJ2-2 and V is TRBV7-2; 8 bases align to TRBD1. Germline V gene sequence: CDR1 SGHTA, CDR2 FQGNSA. The J segment lost 0 bases and the V segment lost 0 bases, leaving 3 bases of the junction unmatched. CDR3 length: 17 amino acids.

Remarks on this clone: Other DNA sequences from this sample encode an identical CDR3 as well. The chain is built from TRBV4-2 and TRBJ2-2; D is unclear. In germline, CDR1 is LGHNA, CDR2 YNFKEQ. V was shortened by 1 base and J by 4 bases, with 4 bases between the two germline ends. CDR3 length: 13 amino acids. The CDR3 DNA is TGTGCCAGCAGCCAAGTAAGCACCGGGGAGCTGTTTTTT. Its protein product is CASSQVSTGELFF.

The chain recombines TRBV4-3 with TRBJ1-2; D possibly corresponds to TRBD1 (5 bases). Germline CDR1 and CDR2: LGHNA and YSLEER. The V and J ends lost 2 bases and 0 bases respectively, with 22 bases between them. This CDR3 is built from 19 residues. CDR3 nucleotides: TGCGCCAGCAGCCAATCCGATCTTATAGGCGGGGCGGCTAACTATGGCTACACCTTC. It codes for CASSQSDLIGGAANYGYTF.

V gene TRBV28 combines with J gene TRBJ1-3; no definite D call. V dropped 1 base and J dropped 2 bases, with 15 bases sitting between them. Per germline, CDR1 MDHEN and CDR2 SYDVKM. The CDR3 contains 17 residues. DNA of the CDR3: TGTGCCAGCAGTTTATCCCCCGGCGGGGATACTGGAAACACCATATATTTT. Its protein is CASSLSPGGDTGNTIYF. Drawing the rest from reference TRBV28 and TRBJ1-3, the complete variable domain is DVKVTQSSRYLVKRTGEKVFLECVQDMDHENMFWYRQDPGLGLRLIYFSYDVKMKEKGDIPEGYSVSREKKERFSLILESASTNQTSMYLCASSLSPGGDTGNTIYFGEGSWLTVV.

In the case of this clone: At one end the junction does not follow the germline gene, possibly because of a read error. The chain couples TRBV2 to TRBJ2-3; the match to TRBD2 covers 12 bases. The germline CDR1 and CDR2 sequences are SNHLY and FYNNEI. The CDR3 length is 11 residues. The CDR3 protein is CASVLAGGSDF. CDR3 coding DNA: TGTGCCAGCGTACTAGCGGGAGGTAGCGATTTT.

The V and J genes are TRBV7-6 and TRBJ1-1, with TRBD1 matching over 12 bases. V was clipped by 5 bases and J by 4 bases; unmatched bases: 11. Looked up from germline, CDR1 is SGHVS and CDR2 is FNYEAQ. The CDR3 has 17 residues. In DNA, the CDR3 is TGTGCCAGCAGCCCTGGGACAGGGGGCGCCTCGAGCACTGAAGCTTTCTTT. It codes for CASSPGTGGASSTEAFF.

This rearrangement joins TRBV7-3 to TRBJ2-3, with TRBD1 identical over 10 bases. Germline lookup yields CDR1 SGHTA and CDR2 FQGTGA. The CDR3 contains 14 residues. The J segment lost 4 bases and the V segment lost 5 bases, leaving 3 bases of the junction unmatched. The DNA for the CDR3 is TGTGCCAGCAGCCCTGGGACAGGGGCAGATACGCAGTATTTT. Translating it yields CASSPGTGADTQYF.

The chain carries TRBV7-9 and TRBJ2-5; D call uncertain. V was shortened by 5 bases and J by 1 base, with 14 bases between the two germline ends. Germline V gene data show CDR1 as SEHNR and CDR2 as FQNEAQ (reference sequence). This CDR3 region has 15 residues. As DNA, the CDR3 is TGTGCCAGCAGCCCATGGAGTCCGAGCCAAGAGACCCAGTACTTC. This translates into CASSPWSPSQETQYF.

The chain joins TRBV5-1 to TRBJ1-2; no reliable D call. The V end was cut by 0 bases, the J end by 8 bases, with 17 bases between. The CDR3 is 15 amino acids. Germline V gene data show CDR1 as SGHRS and CDR2 as YFSETQ. DNA for the CDR3: TGCGCCAGCAGCTTGGCCGACGGAGGATCTAACGGCTACACCTTC. Translating gives CASSLADGGSNGYTF. Complete variable domain (other parts from reference TRBV5-1 and TRBJ1-2): KAGVTQTPRYLIKTRGQQVTLSCSPISGHRSVSWYQQTPGQGLQFLFEYFSETQRNKGNFPGRFSGRQFSNSRSEMNVSTLELGDSALYLCASSLADGGSNGYTFGSGTRLTVV.

The chain has TRBV5-5 and TRBJ2-2; TRBD1 might be the D (5 bases). CDR1 SGHKS and CDR2 YYEKEE come from the germline V gene (reference sequence). The CDR3 has 15 residues. Trimming removed 3 bases from V and 0 bases from J, with 9 bases in between. CDR3: CASSSGHTNTGELFF. The CDR3 nucleotides are TGTGCCAGCAGCTCAGGACATACGAACACCGGGGAGCTGTTTTTT.

The chain couples TRBV27 to TRBJ1-5, with 9 bases matching TRBD1. CDR1 is MNHEY and CDR2 is SMNVEV in the germline V gene (reference sequence). The length of the CDR3 is 17 residues. The V and J ends lost 5 bases and 0 bases, in that order; junction bases with no gene match: 8. For the CDR3, the DNA is TGTGCCAGCAGTCCCGGGACAGGGATATTTAGCAATCAGCCCCAGCATTTT. It codes for CASSPGTGIFSNQPQHF.

In its sample, this clone was seen many times. This sequence joins TRBV7-2 and TRBJ2-1; 13 bases are a match to TRBD2. V was clipped by 4 bases and J by 9 bases; unmatched bases: 9. Germline V gene sequence: CDR1 SGHTA, CDR2 FQGNSA. This CDR3 spans 16 amino acids. As DNA, the CDR3 is TGTGCCAGCAGCTCAGGGACTAGCGGGGCCTTAGGTGAGCAGTTCTTC. As protein: CASSSGTSGALGEQFF.

The CDR3 region is CASSLSAGSYEQYF. For the CDR3, the DNA is TGTGCCAGCAGCTTGTCGGCGGGCTCCTACGAGCAGTACTTC. V and J are TRBV7-2 and TRBJ2-7, with a tentative D call TRBD2 (5 bases). CDR1 and CDR2 from the germline V gene are SGHTA and FQGNSA. Trimming shortened V by 3 bases and J by 0 bases, and 9 bases separated the two germline ends. The CDR3 runs 14 residues.

J is TRBJ1-2 and V is TRBV4-3; 9 positions match TRBD1. Per germline, CDR1 LGHNA and CDR2 YSLEER. This CDR3 is 15 amino acids long. The V segment lost 0 bases and the J segment 7 bases; nucleotides outside the gene matches: 6. The CDR3: CASSQDRTGEVGYTF. The DNA of the CDR3 is TGCGCCAGCAGCCAAGATAGGACAGGGGAGGTTGGCTACACCTTC.